Below are 21 T cell receptor beta chains sequenced from a single sample in a study of siplizumab effects on memory and regulatory T cells. The protocol was immunoSEQ multiplex PCR, while the TCRdb copy is restricted to in-frame clones and leaves out a portion. The table includes about 99,000 clones, over 90% detected once. Sequenced sample: Tregs sorted from blood. The receptors come from a human donor in good health.

The J gene is TRBJ1-3, the V gene TRBV7-4, with D possibly being TRBD1 (6 bases). The germline V gene encodes CDR1 SGHVT and CDR2 SQSDAQ. This CDR3 has 18 residues. The germline V and J ends were trimmed by 0 bases and 4 bases, with 19 bases remaining between them. The CDR3 nucleotides are TGTGCCAGCAGCTTAGCAGGTGGCAGGGGAAAAAGAGGAAACACCATATATTTT. This gives the protein CASSLAGGRGKRGNTIYF.

This chain connects TRBV7-9 to TRBJ1-3; TRBD1 matches 7 bases. CDR3 length: 14 residues. With 0 bases clipped from V and 5 bases from J, the junction kept 1 base outside the gene matches. Germline V CDR1 and CDR2: SEHNR, FQNEAQ (reference sequence). DNA for the CDR3: TGTGCCAGCAGCTTAGCAGGGGGCAGAAACACCATATATTTT. Translated, it gives CASSLAGGRNTIYF. The full variable domain, rest sourced from reference TRBV7-9 and TRBJ1-3, is DTGVSQNPRHKITKRGQNVTFRCDPISEHNRLYWYRQTLGQGPEFLTYFQNEAQLEKSRLLSDRFSAERPKGSFSTLEIQRTEQGDSAMYLCASSLAGGRNTIYFGEGSWLTVV.

The chain is built from TRBV30 and TRBJ1-1; a weak D match, TRBD1 (6 bases). Trimming cost V 4 bases and J 5 bases, with 14 bases left between them. CDR3 size: 13 residues. Germline-derived CDR1 and CDR2 are GTSNPN and SVGIG (reference sequence). CDR3 sequence reads: CAWNGQILTEAFF. In DNA form, the CDR3 reads TGTGCCTGGAACGGACAGATTTTGACTGAAGCTTTCTTT.

The chain combines TRBV5-4 with TRBJ1-1; possible D gene TRBD1, 5 bases. Germline CDR1 and CDR2: SGHNT and YYREEE (reference sequence). V was pared by 3 bases and J by 1 base, with 13 bases between. The CDR3 has 15 amino acids. The CDR3 nucleotides read TGTGCCAGCAGCTGGGGCGGCGAGTGGAACACTGAAGCTTTCTTT. This gives the protein CASSWGGEWNTEAFF.

V is TRBV2 and J is TRBJ1-3, with no clear D. Trimming removed 6 bases at V and 4 bases at J, with 7 bases between. This CDR3 is built from 12 residues. Germline V gene lookup returns CDR1 SNHLY and CDR2 FYNNEI. DNA of the CDR3: TGTGCCAGCAGGGGCGGCGGAAACACCATATATTTT. It codes for CASRGGGNTIYF.

V and J are TRBV5-1 and TRBJ2-7; 7 bases are shared with TRBD1. Per germline, CDR1 SGHRS and CDR2 YFSETQ. V lost 2 bases and J lost 3; bases outside the gene matches: 8. The CDR3 runs to 15 residues. The chain's CDR3 is CASSFDPTGNYEQYF. The CDR3, as DNA: TGCGCCAGCAGCTTCGACCCGACAGGGAACTACGAGCAGTACTTC.

The CDR3 is CASSLVGRDTYEQYF. Here the CDR3 DNA reads TGTGCCAGCAGCTTGGTGGGCCGGGACACCTACGAGCAGTACTTC. The chain is built from TRBV5-4 and TRBJ2-7, with D perhaps matching TRBD1 (6 bases). This CDR3 contains 15 residues. Germline assignment: CDR1 SGHNT and CDR2 YYREEE (reference sequence). V dropped 0 bases and J dropped 2 bases, with 12 bases sitting between them.

The chain has TRBV6-5 and TRBJ1-1; 8 bases align to TRBD1. CDR3 length: 15 residues. V trimming: 2 bases; J trimming: 11 bases; junction bases outside the gene matches: 13. Germline V gene lookup returns CDR1 MNHEY and CDR2 SVGAGI. DNA for the CDR3: TGTGCCAGCAGTTACCCGGGTCGGACAGGGTTTAAGGCTTTCTTT. As protein: CASSYPGRTGFKAFF.

V usage is TRBV7-2 and J usage is TRBJ2-7, with TRBD2 matching over 14 bases. Germline values: CDR1 SGHTA, CDR2 FQGNSA. CDR3 size: 16 residues. Trimming at V came to 7 bases and at J to 6 bases, leaving 11 bases not matched to a gene. Here the CDR3 DNA reads TGTGCCAGCAAAATTGATAGACTAGCGGGAGGGGGCGAGCAGTACTTC. It yields the protein CASKIDRLAGGGEQYF. The variable domain in full, with the rest retrieved from reference TRBV7-2 and TRBJ2-7, is GAGVSQSPSNKVTEKGKDVELRCDPISGHTALYWYRQSLGQGLEFLIYFQGNSAPDKSGLPSDRFSAERTGGSVSTLTIQRTQQEDSAVYLCASKIDRLAGGGEQYFGPGTRLTVT.

Notes on this clone: One end of the junction varies from germline; a read error may be responsible. This chain connects TRBV15 to TRBJ2-7, with 13 positions matching TRBD2. Germline V CDR1 and CDR2: LNHNV, YYDKDF (reference sequence). This CDR3 is 21 amino acids long. This CDR3 is CATSRDYGGLAGFRESFEQYF. In DNA form, the CDR3 reads TGTGCCACCAGCAGAGATTATGGGGGACTAGCGGGATTTCGAGAGTCCTTCGAGCAGTACTTC.

This rearrangement joins TRBV6-1 to TRBJ1-2, with TRBD1 identical over 9 bases. The CDR3 has 15 amino acids. Per the germline V gene, CDR1 is MNHNS and CDR2 is SASEGT. With 4 bases clipped from V and 6 bases from J, the junction kept 9 bases outside the gene matches. The CDR3 sequence: CASSAPGTGNHGYTF. As DNA, the CDR3 is TGTGCCAGCAGTGCACCCGGGACAGGGAACCATGGCTACACCTTC.

The J gene is TRBJ2-6, the V gene TRBV18, with D unresolved. Looked up from germline, CDR1 is KGHSH and CDR2 is LQKENI. V shed 1 base and J shed 0 bases, with 7 bases lying between them. The CDR3 is made up of 16 amino acids. The CDR3 DNA reads TGTGCCAGCTCACCACTCCACAGCTCTGGGGCCAACGTCCTGACTTTC. It yields the protein CASSPLHSSGANVLTF.

The rearrangement links TRBV5-4 to TRBJ1-2; 10 nucleotides match TRBD1. CDR1 is SGHNT, CDR2 YYREEE, per germline (reference sequence). CDR3 length equals 14 residues. Trimming removed 4 bases from V and 5 bases from J; junction bases left unmatched: 5. The CDR3 here is CASSQGQGLYGYTF. In DNA, the CDR3 is TGTGCCAGCAGCCAGGGACAGGGGCTGTATGGCTACACCTTC.

This chain links TRBV7-2 with TRBJ2-3; TRBD2 agrees at 7 bases. Per the germline V gene, CDR1 is SGHTA and CDR2 is FQGNSA. V shed 7 bases and J 1 base; nucleotides not matched to a gene: 5. The CDR3 length is 14 residues. The CDR3 DNA reads as TGTGCCAGCAAGGCGGGAGTGGGCACAGATACGCAGTATTTT. This codes for CASKAGVGTDTQYF.

This chain connects TRBV2 to TRBJ2-3; 11 bases align to TRBD2. The CDR3 contains 13 residues. Germline CDR1 and CDR2: SNHLY and FYNNEI. Trimming took 9 bases from V and 5 from J; bases not matched to a gene: 4. The chain's CDR3 is CASIAGGEDTQYF. DNA of the CDR3: TGTGCCAGTATAGCGGGGGGGGAAGATACGCAGTATTTT.

J is TRBJ2-5 and V is TRBV6-5, with 9 bases fitting TRBD1. The CDR3 runs 15 residues. The J segment lost 7 bases and the V segment lost 6 bases, leaving 12 bases of the junction unmatched. Germline loops: CDR1 MNHEY, CDR2 SVGAGI. The CDR3 region is CASSPRTGVVGTQYF. The CDR3 bases are TGTGCCAGCAGCCCGCGGACAGGGGTGGTGGGGACCCAGTACTTC.

The V gene is TRBV6-5, the J gene TRBJ1-5; TRBD1 is a possible D gene (5 bases). The CDR3 totals 15 residues. V was shortened by 6 bases and J by 0 bases, with 12 bases between the two germline ends. The germline V gene encodes CDR1 MNHEY and CDR2 SVGAGI. CDR3 protein: CASSRQGLSNQPQHF. For the CDR3, the DNA is TGTGCCAGCAGCCGTCAGGGCCTTAGCAATCAGCCCCAGCATTTT.

The chain is built from TRBV10-3 and TRBJ2-7, with D unresolved. Germline values: CDR1 ENHRY, CDR2 SYGVKD. The CDR3 sequence is 13 residues long. Trimming took off 4 bases at V and 0 bases at J, with 7 bases between the two ends. The CDR3 region has the DNA TGTGCCATCAGTGGCGCGGCCTCCTACGAGCAGTACTTC. This encodes CAISGAASYEQYF.

The chain uses TRBV13 and TRBJ1-2; 7 positions match TRBD1. This CDR3 contains 15 residues. V lost 5 bases, J lost 4 bases, and 10 bases stayed unmatched. The germline V gene encodes CDR1 PRHDT and CDR2 FYEKMQ (reference sequence). The CDR3 loop reads CASSRGEGAPYGYTF. CDR3 nucleotide sequence: TGTGCCAGCAGCCGGGGGGAGGGGGCACCCTATGGCTACACCTTC.

The V gene is TRBV18, the J gene TRBJ2-7; TRBD2 matches 7 bases. V lost 1 base and J lost 5; bases outside the gene matches: 5. The CDR3 has 14 amino acids. Germline V lookup: CDR1 KGHSH, CDR2 LQKENI. CDR3 sequence reads: CASSPRWGGDEQYF. CDR3 in DNA: TGTGCCAGCTCACCACGATGGGGAGGGGACGAGCAGTACTTC.

The V and J genes are TRBV29-1 and TRBJ1-1, with D maybe TRBD1 (5 bases). V dropped 7 bases and J dropped 0 bases, with 15 bases sitting between them. This CDR3 comprises 14 residues. Germline assignment: CDR1 SQVTM and CDR2 ANQGSEA. The CDR3 DNA reads TGCAGCGCTCTCGAGGGGCGCCTGAACACTGAAGCTTTCTTT. Translated, it gives CSALEGRLNTEAFF.